The rows below give T cell receptor beta chains drawn from one sample of a study of long-term antiretroviral therapy in people with HIV. Only in-frame clones appear in the TCRdb table, and some are missing; sequencing was by immunoSEQ multiplex PCR. This sample has about 14,000 clones, with around three quarters found just once. This specimen consisted of unsorted PBMCs, obtained 3.2 years before starting antiretroviral therapy. The receptors derive from a man aged 35 to 55 with HIV. Each CDR3 is given with its conserved first and last residue. A D gene is named only where the DNA matches it firmly. For some rows the clone size is stated as once, few or many, or as a class when expanded; others skip it.

v_call	cdr3_length	clone_size	d_call	j_call	cdr3_aa	cdr3_nt
TRBV2	14	NA	NA	TRBJ2-1	CASSEGAPYNEQFF	TGTGCCAGCAGTGAAGGAGCTCCTTACAATGAGCAGTTCTTC
TRBV4-1	15	once	NA	TRBJ1-1	CASSQEWGPGTEAFF	TGCGCCAGCAGCCAAGAGTGGGGGCCGGGTACTGAAGCTTTCTTT
TRBV19	14	NA	NA	TRBJ2-7	CASSTGLRNYEQYF	TGTGCCAGTTCCACAGGGCTCCGGAATTACGAGCAGTACTTC
TRBV7-9	16	NA	TRBD1	TRBJ2-7	CASSLVRGQVVYEQYF	TGTGCCAGCAGCTTAGTCAGGGGACAGGTTGTCTACGAGCAGTACTTC
TRBV28	17	NA	NA	TRBJ2-1	CASSPPVGAASYNEQFF	TGTGCCAGCAGTCCCCCTGTAGGCGCCGCCTCCTACAATGAGCAGTTCTTC
TRBV9	14	once	NA	TRBJ1-2	CASSVVEGAYGYTF	TGTGCCAGCAGCGTAGTTGAAGGGGCCTATGGCTACACCTTC
TRBV5-1	15	NA	NA	TRBJ1-1	CASSLPTEYNTEAFF	TGCGCCAGCAGCTTGCCAACGGAATATAACACTGAAGCTTTCTTT
TRBV7-9	15	NA	TRBD1	TRBJ1-1	CASSSQTGGNTEAFF	TGTGCCAGCAGCTCCCAGACAGGGGGAAACACTGAAGCTTTCTTT
TRBV5-1	15	NA	NA	TRBJ1-1	CASSKVDRLNTEAFF	TGCGCCAGCAGCAAAGTAGACAGACTGAACACTGAAGCTTTCTTT
TRBV7-8	16	NA	NA	TRBJ1-2	CASSLRSTGPLYGYTF	TGTGCCAGCAGCTTACGGAGCACAGGGCCTCTCTATGGCTACACCTTC
TRBV27	15	once	NA	TRBJ2-2	CASSLMGAGTGELFF	TGTGCCAGCAGTTTGATGGGGGCTGGCACCGGGGAGCTGTTTTTT
TRBV15	14	NA	NA	TRBJ2-7	CATSRDLTVYEQYF	TGTGCCACCAGCAGAGATTTGACAGTCTACGAGCAGTACTTC
TRBV7-9	15	NA	TRBD1	TRBJ1-1	CASRGDRSGGTEAFF	TGTGCCAGCAGGGGGGACAGATCGGGGGGCACTGAAGCTTTCTTT
TRBV21-1	13	NA	NA	TRBJ2-7	CASSKHRSYEQYF	TGTGCCAGCAGCAAACACAGGTCCTACGAGCAGTACTTC
TRBV10-1	13	NA	NA	TRBJ1-3	CASSEGPGNTIYF	TGCGCCAGCAGTGAGGGACCTGGAAACACCATATATTTT
TRBV6-1	15	NA	NA	TRBJ2-2	CASSEGRSTPVELFF	TGTGCCAGCAGTGAAGGGCGGTCGACACCGGTGGAGCTGTTTTTT
TRBV9	14	NA	NA	TRBJ1-1	CASSAQAAYSEAFF	TGTGCCAGCAGCGCACAGGCGGCATACTCTGAAGCTTTCTTT
TRBV6-5	13	NA	NA	TRBJ2-7	CASSYSDSYEQYF	TGTGCCAGCAGTTACTCGGACAGCTACGAGCAGTACTTC
TRBV6-5	13	NA	NA	TRBJ2-6	CASRVSGANVLTF	TGTGCCAGCAGGGTGTCTGGGGCCAACGTCCTGACTTTC
TRBV10-3	11	NA	NA	TRBJ1-3	CAIKGVNTIYF	TGTGCCATCAAGGGGGTGAACACCATATATTTT
TRBV11-2	14	NA	TRBD1	TRBJ1-1	CASSLLQGATEAFF	TGTGCCAGCAGCCTACTGCAGGGGGCCACTGAAGCTTTCTTT
TRBV5-1	17	NA	TRBD2	TRBJ2-3	CASSLATSGGATDTQYF	TGCGCCAGCAGCTTGGCGACTAGCGGGGGGGCGACAGATACGCAGTATTTT
TRBV12-2	15	once	NA	TRBJ2-7	CASRSPGLAFYEQYF	TGTGCAAGTCGCTCCCCGGGACTAGCGTTCTACGAGCAGTACTTC
TRBV6-5	15	NA	TRBD1	TRBJ1-6	CASSYSGQPNSPLHF	TGTGCCAGCAGTTACTCGGGACAGCCGAATTCACCCCTCCACTTT
TRBV2	15	once	NA	TRBJ2-4	CASSEDFIAKNIQYF	TGTGCCAGCAGTGAAGACTTTATAGCCAAAAACATTCAGTACTTC
TRBV10-3	15	once	TRBD1	TRBJ1-6	CAISDLTGGNSPLHF	TGTGCCATCAGTGACCTGACAGGGGGAAATTCACCCCTCCACTTT
TRBV5-6	18	once	NA	TRBJ1-5	CASSLALGTGDINQPQHF	TGTGCCAGCAGCTTGGCCTTGGGTACAGGCGATATCAATCAGCCCCAGCATTTT
TRBV19	13	NA	TRBD1	TRBJ2-7	CASSKTGPSEQYF	TGTGCCAGCTCTAAGACAGGGCCCAGCGAGCAGTACTTC
TRBV5-1	13	NA	TRBD1	TRBJ2-4	CASSPTGGNIQYF	TGCGCCAGCAGCCCTACAGGGGGAAACATTCAGTACTTC
TRBV6-4	15	NA	TRBD1	TRBJ1-2	CASPRTGRRNYGYTF	TGTGCCAGCCCTCGGACAGGGAGAAGGAACTATGGCTACACCTTC
TRBV19	13	NA	NA	TRBJ1-2	CASWAGAGYGYTF	TGTGCCAGTTGGGCCGGGGCGGGGTATGGCTACACCTTC
TRBV15	15	few	NA	TRBJ1-2	CATSRDRGLSDGYTF	TGTGCCACCAGCAGAGATCGGGGCCTATCGGATGGCTACACCTTC
TRBV5-1	13	NA	TRBD1	TRBJ2-5	CASSSGQEVTQYF	TGCGCCAGCAGCTCGGGACAGGAGGTGACCCAGTACTTC
TRBV7-2	14	NA	NA	TRBJ1-1	CASSSHRVSTEAFF	TGTGCCAGCAGCTCTCACCGGGTGAGCACTGAAGCTTTCTTT
TRBV6-1	14	NA	TRBD1	TRBJ2-7	CASTATGQHYEQYF	TGTGCCAGCACTGCGACGGGACAGCACTACGAGCAGTACTTC
TRBV18	19	few	TRBD1	TRBJ1-2	CASSPSAPGQGGANYGYTF	TGTGCCAGCTCACCGTCTGCCCCGGGACAGGGGGGCGCTAACTATGGCTACACCTTC
TRBV19	13	NA	NA	TRBJ2-7	CASSLTVSYEQYF	TGTGCCAGTAGTCTGACAGTCTCCTACGAGCAGTACTTC
TRBV5-6	15	NA	NA	TRBJ2-1	CASSLRATSYNEQFF	TGTGCCAGCAGCTTGCGCGCTACATCCTACAATGAGCAGTTCTTC
TRBV6-6	15	NA	NA	TRBJ1-2	CASSDGQTDGSGYTF	TGTGCCAGCAGTGATGGACAGACGGATGGGTCCGGCTACACCTTC
TRBV6-6	14	NA	TRBD1	TRBJ1-2	CASRTGNFNYGYTF	TGTGCCAGCAGGACAGGGAACTTTAACTATGGCTACACCTTC
TRBV6-6	13	NA	NA	TRBJ1-1	CASSFLQGSEAFF	TGTGCCAGCAGTTTCCTACAGGGATCTGAAGCTTTCTTT
TRBV7-2	15	NA	TRBD2	TRBJ2-1	CASSLVAGGRNEQFF	TGTGCCAGCAGCTTAGTAGCGGGGGGGCGCAATGAGCAGTTCTTC
TRBV7-8	14	NA	NA	TRBJ1-2	CASSLAGRNYGYTF	TGTGCCAGCAGCTTAGCTGGCCGGAACTATGGCTACACCTTC
TRBV5-1	15	NA	TRBD1	TRBJ1-1	CASSLRQGVNTEAFF	TGCGCCAGCAGCTTGCGACAGGGTGTTAACACTGAAGCTTTCTTT
TRBV18	13	NA	NA	TRBJ1-5	CASSEQGDQPQHF	TGTGCCAGCTCAGAACAGGGCGATCAGCCCCAGCATTTT
TRBV28	11	few	NA	TRBJ2-7	CASGASYEQYF	TGTGCCAGTGGAGCCTCCTACGAGCAGTACTTC
TRBV14	15	NA	NA	TRBJ1-1	CASSQDLGTGGKAFF	TGTGCCAGCAGCCAAGATCTAGGGACGGGGGGAAAAGCTTTCTTT
TRBV5-6	16	NA	TRBD1	TRBJ1-2	CASSFQGQGGLIGYTF	TGTGCCAGCAGCTTTCAAGGACAGGGAGGGTTAATAGGCTACACCTTC
TRBV7-9	13	NA	NA	TRBJ2-1	CASSPEGFDEQFF	TGTGCCAGCAGTCCTGAGGGGTTCGATGAGCAGTTCTTC
TRBV7-8	15	NA	TRBD1	TRBJ2-1	CASSGQGGIYNEQFF	TGTGCCAGCAGCGGACAGGGAGGTATCTACAATGAGCAGTTCTTC
TRBV18	15	NA	TRBD2	TRBJ2-3	CASSPLAGSTDTQYF	TGTGCCAGCTCACCCTTAGCGGGGTCGACAGATACGCAGTATTTT